This T cell receptor (beta chain) was captured in a study of regulatory and conventional T cells in RAG deficiency. The study's findings and limits: Control T-cell subsets had markedly higher Shannon entropy and lower Simpson indices than RAG-deficient patients. Other subsets showed around 10-fold reductions, but Treg unique TCR beta sequences fell 80 to 100-fold in these patients.

Note on this clone: What it binds is not known.

The CDR3 totals 15 residues. The germline CDR1 and CDR2 sequences are MNHEY and SVGAGI. The junction had 5 bases not matched to a gene; V was cut back by 0 bases and J by 4 bases. Measured with immunoSEQ multiplex PCR; TCRdb has only the in-frame clones, and not every one. The data contain fewer than 30,000 clones, about 96% of them seen just once; the ten biggest clones take up under 0.2%. Genomic DNA came from blood conventional CD4+ T cells gated CD25-low CD127-high. The same specimen was also included in a second study, on regulatory T cells. As that study records: Amplification used 52 TRBV primers and 13 TRBJ primers. Regulatory T cells showed the strongest V-J pair restriction and V/J gene skewing among patient repertoires.

The chain couples TRBV6-5 to TRBJ1-2; 7 bases are shared with TRBD1. This TCR derives from a human donor in good health. Sequenced material: CD25- CD4+ T cells sorted from blood. The CDR3 coding sequence is TGTGCCAGCAGTTACTCGAACAGGGGTCGCTATGGCTACACCTTC. Residues: CASSYSNRGRYGYTF.